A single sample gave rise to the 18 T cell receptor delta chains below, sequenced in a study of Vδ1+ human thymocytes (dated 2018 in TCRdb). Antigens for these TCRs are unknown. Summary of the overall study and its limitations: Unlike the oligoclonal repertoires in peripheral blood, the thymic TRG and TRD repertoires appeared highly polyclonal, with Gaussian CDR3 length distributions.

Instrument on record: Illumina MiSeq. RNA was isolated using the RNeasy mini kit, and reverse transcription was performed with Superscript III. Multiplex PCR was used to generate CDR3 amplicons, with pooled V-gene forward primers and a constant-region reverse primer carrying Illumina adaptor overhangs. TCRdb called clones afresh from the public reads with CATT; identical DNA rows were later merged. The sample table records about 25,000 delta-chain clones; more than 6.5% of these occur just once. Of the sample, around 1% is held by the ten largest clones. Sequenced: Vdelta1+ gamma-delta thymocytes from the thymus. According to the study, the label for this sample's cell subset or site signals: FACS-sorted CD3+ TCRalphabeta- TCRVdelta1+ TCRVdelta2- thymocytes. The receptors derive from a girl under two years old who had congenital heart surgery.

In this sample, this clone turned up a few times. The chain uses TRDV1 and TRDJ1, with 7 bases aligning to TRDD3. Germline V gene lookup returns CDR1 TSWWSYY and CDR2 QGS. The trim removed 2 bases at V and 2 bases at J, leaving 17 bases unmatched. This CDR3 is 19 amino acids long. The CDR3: CALGEGTLIPGGHTDKLIF. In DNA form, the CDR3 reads TGTGCTCTTGGGGAAGGCACCCTCATTCCTGGGGGTCATACCGATAAACTCATCTTT.

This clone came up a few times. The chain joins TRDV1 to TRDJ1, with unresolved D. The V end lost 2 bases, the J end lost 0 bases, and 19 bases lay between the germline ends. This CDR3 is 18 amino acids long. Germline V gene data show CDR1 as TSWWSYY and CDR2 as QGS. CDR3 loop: CALGEMSRSVVYTDKLIF. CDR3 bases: TGTGCTCTTGGGGAAATGTCCCGTTCCGTGGTATACACCGATAAACTCATCTTT.

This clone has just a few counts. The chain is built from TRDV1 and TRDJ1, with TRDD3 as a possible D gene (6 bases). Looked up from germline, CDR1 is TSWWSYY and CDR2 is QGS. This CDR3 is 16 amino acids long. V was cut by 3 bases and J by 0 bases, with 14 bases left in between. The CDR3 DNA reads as TGTGCTCTTGGGGATGGATGGGGGGAGTACACCGATAAACTCATCTTT. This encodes CALGDGWGEYTDKLIF.

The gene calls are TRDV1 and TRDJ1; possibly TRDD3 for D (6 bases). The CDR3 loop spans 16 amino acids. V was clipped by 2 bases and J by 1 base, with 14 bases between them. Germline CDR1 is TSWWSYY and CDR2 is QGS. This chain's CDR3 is CALGEDCWGCTDKLIF. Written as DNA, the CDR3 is TGTGCTCTTGGGGAAGATTGTTGGGGATGCACCGATAAACTCATCTTT.

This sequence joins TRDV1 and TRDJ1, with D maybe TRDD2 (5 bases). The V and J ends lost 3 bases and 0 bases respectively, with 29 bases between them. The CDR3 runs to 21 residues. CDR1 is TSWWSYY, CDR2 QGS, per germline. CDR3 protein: CALGDPPQGLPRRPYTDKLIF. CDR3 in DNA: TGTGCTCTTGGGGACCCTCCGCAGGGGCTTCCGCGGCGCCCGTACACCGATAAACTCATCTTT.

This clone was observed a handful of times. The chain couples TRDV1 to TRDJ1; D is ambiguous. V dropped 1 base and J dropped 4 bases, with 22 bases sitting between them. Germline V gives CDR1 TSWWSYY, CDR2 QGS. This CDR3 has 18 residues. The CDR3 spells CALGEPTPPFPINDKLIF. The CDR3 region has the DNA TGTGCTCTTGGGGAACCCACCCCCCCTTTCCCCATTAACGATAAACTCATCTTT.

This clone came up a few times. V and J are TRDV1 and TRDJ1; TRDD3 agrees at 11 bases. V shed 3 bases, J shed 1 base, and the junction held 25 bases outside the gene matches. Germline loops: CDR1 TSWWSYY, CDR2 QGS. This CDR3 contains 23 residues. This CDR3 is CALGENVSWGIHQGDPVTDKLIF. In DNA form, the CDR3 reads TGTGCTCTTGGGGAGAATGTTTCCTGGGGGATACATCAGGGTGATCCCGTCACCGATAAACTCATCTTT.

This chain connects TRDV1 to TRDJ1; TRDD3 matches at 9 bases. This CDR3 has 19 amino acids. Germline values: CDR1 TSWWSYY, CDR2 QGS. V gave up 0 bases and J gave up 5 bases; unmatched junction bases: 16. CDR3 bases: TGTGCTCTTGGGGAACTACTACTGGGGGACCCACCCCTGGAGGATAAACTCATCTTT. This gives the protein CALGELLLGDPPLEDKLIF.

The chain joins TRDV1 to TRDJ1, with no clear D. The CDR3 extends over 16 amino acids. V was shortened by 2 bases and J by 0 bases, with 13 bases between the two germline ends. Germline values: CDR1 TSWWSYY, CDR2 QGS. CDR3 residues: CALGECRGRYTDKLIF. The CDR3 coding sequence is TGTGCTCTTGGGGAATGCAGGGGTAGGTACACCGATAAACTCATCTTT.

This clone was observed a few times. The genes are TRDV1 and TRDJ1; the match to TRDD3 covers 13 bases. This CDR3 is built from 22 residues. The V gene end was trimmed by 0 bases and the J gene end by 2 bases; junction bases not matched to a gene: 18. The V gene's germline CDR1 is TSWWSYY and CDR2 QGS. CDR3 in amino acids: CALGELGLHLKTGGYGTDKLIF. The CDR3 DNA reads TGTGCTCTTGGGGAACTAGGGCTTCACCTGAAAACTGGGGGATACGGTACCGATAAACTCATCTTT.

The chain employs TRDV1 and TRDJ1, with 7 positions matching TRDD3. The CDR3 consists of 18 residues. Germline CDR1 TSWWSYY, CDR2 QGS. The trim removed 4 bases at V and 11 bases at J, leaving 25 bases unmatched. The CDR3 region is CALGVLFPVLGTPGRLIF. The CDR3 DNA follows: TGTGCTCTTGGGGTACTATTTCCCGTACTGGGGACCCCTGGGAGGCTCATCTTT.

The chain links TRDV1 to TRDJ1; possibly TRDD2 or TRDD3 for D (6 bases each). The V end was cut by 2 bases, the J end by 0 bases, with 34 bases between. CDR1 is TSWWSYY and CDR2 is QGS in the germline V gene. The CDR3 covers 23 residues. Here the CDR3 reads CALGEGFPRRRDIQSPYTDKLIF. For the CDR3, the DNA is TGTGCTCTTGGGGAAGGTTTTCCTAGACGACGGGATATTCAATCCCCGTACACCGATAAACTCATCTTT.

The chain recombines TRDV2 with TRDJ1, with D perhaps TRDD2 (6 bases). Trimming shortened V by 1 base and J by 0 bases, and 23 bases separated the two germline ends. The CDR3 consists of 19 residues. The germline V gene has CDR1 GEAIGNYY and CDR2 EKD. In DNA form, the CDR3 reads TGTGCCTGTGACACGTCCTACTACTGGTTAGGGGACTACACCGATAAACTCATCTTT. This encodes CACDTSYYWLGDYTDKLIF.

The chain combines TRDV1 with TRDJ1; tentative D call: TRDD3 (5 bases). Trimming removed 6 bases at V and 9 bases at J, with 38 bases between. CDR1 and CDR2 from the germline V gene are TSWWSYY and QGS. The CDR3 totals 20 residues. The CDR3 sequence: CALGYSLAQKRYKDKEELIF. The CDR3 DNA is TGTGCTCTTGGTTACTCTTTGGCCCAGAAGAGATACAAAGATAAGGAGGAACTCATCTTT.

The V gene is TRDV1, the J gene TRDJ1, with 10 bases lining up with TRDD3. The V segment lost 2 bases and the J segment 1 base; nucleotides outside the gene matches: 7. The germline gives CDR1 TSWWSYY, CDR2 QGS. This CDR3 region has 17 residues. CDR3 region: CALGEDWGILGTDKLIF. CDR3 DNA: TGTGCTCTTGGGGAAGATTGGGGGATACTAGGCACCGATAAACTCATCTTT.

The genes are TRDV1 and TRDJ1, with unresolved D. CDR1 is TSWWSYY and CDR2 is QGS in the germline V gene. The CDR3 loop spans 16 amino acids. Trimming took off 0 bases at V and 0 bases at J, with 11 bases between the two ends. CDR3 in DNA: TGTGCTCTTGGGGAACTTCATCTACAGTACACCGATAAACTCATCTTT. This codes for CALGELHLQYTDKLIF.

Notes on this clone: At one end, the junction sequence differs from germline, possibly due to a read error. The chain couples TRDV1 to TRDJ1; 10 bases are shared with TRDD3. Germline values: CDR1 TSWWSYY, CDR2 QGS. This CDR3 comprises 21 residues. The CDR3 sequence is CALGPSSTPVGWGIATDKLIF. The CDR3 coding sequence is TGTGCTCTTGGGCCCTCGAGCACCCCGGTCGGCTGGGGGATAGCGACCGACAAACTCATCTTT.

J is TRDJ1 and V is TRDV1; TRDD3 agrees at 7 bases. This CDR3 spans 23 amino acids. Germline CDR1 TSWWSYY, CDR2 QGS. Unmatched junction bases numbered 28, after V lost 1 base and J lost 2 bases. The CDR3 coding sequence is TGTGCTCTTGGGGAACCTAGGTCCCCCCCGTACTGGGGACCCTGCCAGATTACCGATAAACTCATCTTT. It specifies CALGEPRSPPYWGPCQITDKLIF.